Listed here are 13 T cell receptor beta chains from one sample, sequenced in a study of CD8 T cells in Susac syndrome. RNA in amounts of roughly 0.5 to 1 ug was reverse transcribed with random hexamers. One entry per CDR3 protein results from TCRdb running MiXCR on the immunoSEQ multiplex PCR reads. The repertoire holds 65,000 to 100,000 distinct CDR3 sequences, with 96% as singletons. Material for sequencing was CD8+ T cells from PBMCs. These receptor sequences come from a human donor with Susac syndrome.

This chain connects TRBV13 to TRBJ2-1, with D possibly being TRBD1 (6 bases). The CDR3 sequence is 16 residues long. Germline lookup yields CDR1 PRHDT and CDR2 FYEKMQ (reference sequence). V was clipped by 5 bases and J by 3 bases, with 17 bases between them. Here the CDR3 reads CASSPRSIGGYNEQFF. Written as DNA, the CDR3 is TGTGCCAGCAGCCCCCGATCTATAGGGGGCTACAATGAGCAGTTCTTC.

The chain uses TRBV20-1 and TRBJ1-1; D is perhaps TRBD1 (5 bases). Germline V gene data show CDR1 as DFQATT and CDR2 as SNEGSKA (reference sequence). The CDR3 has 15 residues. Between the trimmed V and J ends, which lost 0 bases and 7 bases, there was a span of 18 bases. CDR3 nucleotides: TGCAGTGCTAGAGATTATCGGGGGGAATCGAATGAAGCTTTCTTT. As protein: CSARDYRGESNEAFF.

This clonotype has just one count. V is TRBV14 and J is TRBJ1-1; D is perhaps TRBD1 (5 bases). The CDR3 extends over 13 amino acids. Germline assignment: CDR1 SGHDN and CDR2 FVKESK. Trimming took 4 bases from V and 8 from J, leaving 14 bases between them. CDR3 protein: CASSLQGSGEAFF. The CDR3 DNA reads TGTGCCAGCAGCCTTCAGGGCTCCGGGGAAGCTTTCTTT.

The chain's CDR3 is CASSPTSSNQPQHF. CDR3 nucleotide sequence: TGTGCCAGCAGCCCGACAAGTAGCAATCAGCCCCAGCATTTT. The chain combines TRBV7-9 with TRBJ1-5; D is ambiguous. CDR1 SEHNR and CDR2 FQNEAQ come from the germline V gene (reference sequence). This CDR3 has 14 residues. Deletions cut 5 bases from V and 0 bases from J, with 8 bases between. The full variable domain, completed using reference TRBV7-9 and TRBJ1-5, is DTGVSQNPRHKITKRGQNVTFRCDPISEHNRLYWYRQTLGQGPEFLTYFQNEAQLEKSRLLSDRFSAERPKGSFSTLEIQRTEQGDSAMYLCASSPTSSNQPQHFGDGTRLSIL.

V is TRBV6-5 and J is TRBJ2-1; TRBD2 matches at 8 bases. CDR1 and CDR2 (germline): MNHEY, SVGAGI. The CDR3 contains 12 residues. V lost 8 bases, J lost 11 bases, and 8 bases stayed unmatched. For the CDR3, the DNA is TGTGCCAGCGGACTAGCTGGGGAGAAGCAGTTCTTC. Translated: CASGLAGEKQFF.

The chain joins TRBV20-1 to TRBJ2-7; 8 bases align to TRBD2. The J segment lost 3 bases and the V segment lost 6 bases, leaving 4 bases of the junction unmatched. The CDR3 is 12 amino acids. CDR1 DFQATT and CDR2 SNEGSKA come from the germline V gene (reference sequence). CDR3 DNA sequence: TGCAGTGCCACACTAGCGGACTACGAGCAGTACTTC. Its protein product is CSATLADYEQYF.

This sequence joins TRBV19 and TRBJ1-1; no reliable D call. CDR3 length equals 18 residues. Per germline, CDR1 LNHDA and CDR2 SQIVND (reference sequence). Trimming stripped 1 base from V and 6 bases from J, with 24 bases between. CDR3 coding DNA: TGTGCCAGTAGTATAGCAACCCGGAGACGACGTAGGTGGGCTGAAGCTTTCTTT. Residues: CASSIATRRRRRWAEAFF.

This chain joins TRBV20-1 and TRBJ1-5; the match to TRBD1 covers 9 bases. The V gene end was trimmed by 5 bases and the J gene end by 6 bases; junction bases not matched to a gene: 5. Germline lookup yields CDR1 DFQATT and CDR2 SNEGSKA (reference sequence). CDR3 length equals 13 residues. CDR3 DNA sequence: TGCAGTGCTGACAGGGGGTTGGGTCAGCCCCAGCATTTT. Its translation is CSADRGLGQPQHF.

CDR3 region: CSAPDDTSEYEQFF. For the CDR3, the DNA is TGCAGTGCGCCTGACGACACGAGTGAATATGAGCAGTTCTTC. The chain carries TRBV20-1 and TRBJ2-1; no firm D call. V was cut by 6 bases and J by 8 bases, with 20 bases left in between. CDR1 and CDR2 (germline): DFQATT, SNEGSKA (reference sequence). CDR3 length: 14 amino acids.

This chain joins TRBV7-9 and TRBJ2-1; D is uncertain. Germline lookup yields CDR1 SEHNR and CDR2 FQNEAQ (reference sequence). V lost 0 bases and J lost 4, with 7 bases in between. The CDR3 runs 14 residues. In nucleotides, the CDR3 is TGTGCCAGCAGCTTAGCCGACCTGTACAATGAGCAGTTCTTC. Translation: CASSLADLYNEQFF.

This chain uses TRBV30 with TRBJ2-7; tentative D call: TRBD1 (6 bases). Per the germline V gene, CDR1 is GTSNPN and CDR2 is SVGIG (reference sequence). Between the trimmed V and J ends, which lost 1 base and 5 bases, there was a span of 12 bases. This CDR3 has 13 amino acids. CDR3 sequence: CAWSEQGFHEQYF. For the CDR3, the DNA is TGTGCCTGGAGTGAACAGGGATTCCACGAGCAGTACTTC.

The V and J genes are TRBV5-1 and TRBJ1-6, with 8 nucleotides matching TRBD1. The V gene's germline CDR1 is SGHRS and CDR2 YFSETQ. V lost 2 bases and J lost 10; bases outside the gene matches: 5. The CDR3 extends over 14 amino acids. In nucleotides, the CDR3 is TGCGCCAGCAGCTTAGGACAGGGTGGGTCACCCCTCCACTTT. Its translation is CASSLGQGGSPLHF. The whole variable domain, filled in from reference TRBV5-1 and TRBJ1-6, reads KAGVTQTPRYLIKTRGQQVTLSCSPISGHRSVSWYQQTPGQGLQFLFEYFSETQRNKGNFPGRFSGRQFSNSRSEMNVSTLELGDSALYLCASSLGQGGSPLHFGNGTRLTVT.

The chain employs TRBV5-1 and TRBJ2-1; D is perhaps TRBD2 (7 bases). Germline loops: CDR1 SGHRS, CDR2 YFSETQ. With 3 bases removed from V and 6 bases from J, the gap between germline ends came to 13 bases. The CDR3 contains 14 residues. Written as DNA, the CDR3 is TGCGCCAGCAGCTACTCGGGGGGCGTCAATGAGCAGTTCTTC. Encoded protein: CASSYSGGVNEQFF. Full variable domain (outside the CDR3, taken from reference TRBV5-1 and TRBJ2-1): KAGVTQTPRYLIKTRGQQVTLSCSPISGHRSVSWYQQTPGQGLQFLFEYFSETQRNKGNFPGRFSGRQFSNSRSEMNVSTLELGDSALYLCASSYSGGVNEQFFGPGTRLTVL.